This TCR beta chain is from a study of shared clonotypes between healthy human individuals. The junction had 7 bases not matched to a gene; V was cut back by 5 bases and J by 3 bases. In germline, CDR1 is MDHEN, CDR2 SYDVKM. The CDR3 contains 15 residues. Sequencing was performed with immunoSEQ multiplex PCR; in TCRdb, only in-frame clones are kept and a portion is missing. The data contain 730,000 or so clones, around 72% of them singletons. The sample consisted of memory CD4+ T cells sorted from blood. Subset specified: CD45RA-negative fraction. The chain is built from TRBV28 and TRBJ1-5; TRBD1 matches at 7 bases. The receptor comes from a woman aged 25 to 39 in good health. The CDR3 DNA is TGTGCCAGCAGTCGACTCGGGACAGTCAATCAGCCCCAGCATTTT. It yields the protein CASSRLGTVNQPQHF.